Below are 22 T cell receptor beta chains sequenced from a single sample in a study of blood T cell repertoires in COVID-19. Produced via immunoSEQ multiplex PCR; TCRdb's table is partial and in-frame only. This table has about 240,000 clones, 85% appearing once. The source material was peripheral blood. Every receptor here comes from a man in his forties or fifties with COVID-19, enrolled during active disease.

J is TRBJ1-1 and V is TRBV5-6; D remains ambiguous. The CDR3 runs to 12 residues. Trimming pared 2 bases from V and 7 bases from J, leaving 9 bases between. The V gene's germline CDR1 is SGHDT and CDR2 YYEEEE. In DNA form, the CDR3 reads TGTGCCAGCAGCTTTTCAGAAATTGAAGCTTTCTTT. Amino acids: CASSFSEIEAFF.

The CDR3 loop is CASSVSGTGYNEQFF. The CDR3 nucleotides read TGTGCCAGCAGCGTATCGGGGACTGGGTACAATGAGCAGTTCTTC. The rearrangement joins TRBV9 to TRBJ2-1, with D maybe TRBD2 (6 bases). This CDR3 spans 15 amino acids. Deletions cut 1 base from V and 4 bases from J, with 12 bases between. CDR1 SGDLS and CDR2 YYNGEE come from the germline V gene.

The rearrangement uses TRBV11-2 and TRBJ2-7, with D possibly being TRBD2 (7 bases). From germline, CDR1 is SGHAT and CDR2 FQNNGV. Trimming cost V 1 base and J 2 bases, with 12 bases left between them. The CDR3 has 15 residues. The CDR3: CASSLVAGDTYEQYF. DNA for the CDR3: TGTGCCAGCAGCTTAGTTGCGGGGGACACCTACGAGCAGTACTTC.

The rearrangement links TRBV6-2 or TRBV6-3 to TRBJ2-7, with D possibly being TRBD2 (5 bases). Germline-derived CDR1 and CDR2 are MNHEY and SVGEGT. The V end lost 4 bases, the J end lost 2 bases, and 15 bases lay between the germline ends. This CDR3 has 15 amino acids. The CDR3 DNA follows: TGTGCCAGCAGTTCCCTCGTATCGAGGGCCTACGAGCAGTACTTC. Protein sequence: CASSSLVSRAYEQYF.

In nucleotides, the CDR3 is TGTGCCAGCAGCAACCGGGACAGGCCAAACACCGGGGAGCTGTTTTTT. Its translation: CASSNRDRPNTGELFF. The V and J genes are TRBV13 and TRBJ2-2; 8 nucleotides align to TRBD1. Germline V gene lookup returns CDR1 PRHDT and CDR2 FYEKMQ (reference sequence). The CDR3 is 16 amino acids. Trimming removed 5 bases from V and 2 bases from J; junction bases left unmatched: 7.

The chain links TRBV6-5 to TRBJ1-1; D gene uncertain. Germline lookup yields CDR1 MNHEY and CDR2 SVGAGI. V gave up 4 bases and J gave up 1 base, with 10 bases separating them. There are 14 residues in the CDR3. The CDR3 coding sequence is TGTGCCAGCAGTTGGGCCAGTTCGAACACTGAAGCTTTCTTT. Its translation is CASSWASSNTEAFF.

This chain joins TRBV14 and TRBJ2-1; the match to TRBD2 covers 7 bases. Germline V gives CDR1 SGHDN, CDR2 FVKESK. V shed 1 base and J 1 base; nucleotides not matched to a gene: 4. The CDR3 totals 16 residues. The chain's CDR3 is CASSQGGGSSYNEQFF. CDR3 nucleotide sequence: TGTGCCAGCAGCCAAGGGGGGGGGTCATCCTACAATGAGCAGTTCTTC.

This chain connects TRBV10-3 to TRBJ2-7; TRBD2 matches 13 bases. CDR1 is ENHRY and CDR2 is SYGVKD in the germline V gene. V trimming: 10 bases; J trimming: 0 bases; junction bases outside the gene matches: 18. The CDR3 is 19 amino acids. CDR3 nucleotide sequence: TGTGCCACCGAAAAGAGGACTAGCGGGGGCCCGATTAGCTCCTACGAGCAGTACTTC. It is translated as CATEKRTSGGPISSYEQYF.

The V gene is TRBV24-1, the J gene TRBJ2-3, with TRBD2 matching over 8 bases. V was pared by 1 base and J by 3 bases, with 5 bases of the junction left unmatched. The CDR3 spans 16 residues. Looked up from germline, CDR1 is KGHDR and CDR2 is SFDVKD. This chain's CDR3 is CATSDLTGGRTDTQYF. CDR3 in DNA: TGTGCCACCAGTGATTTAACGGGGGGGAGAACAGATACGCAGTATTTT.

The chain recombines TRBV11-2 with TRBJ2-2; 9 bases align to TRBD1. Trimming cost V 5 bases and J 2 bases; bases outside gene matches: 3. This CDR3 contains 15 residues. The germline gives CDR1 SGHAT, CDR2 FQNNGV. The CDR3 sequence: CASSTDRGNTGELFF. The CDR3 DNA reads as TGTGCCAGCAGCACGGACAGGGGAAACACCGGGGAGCTGTTTTTT.

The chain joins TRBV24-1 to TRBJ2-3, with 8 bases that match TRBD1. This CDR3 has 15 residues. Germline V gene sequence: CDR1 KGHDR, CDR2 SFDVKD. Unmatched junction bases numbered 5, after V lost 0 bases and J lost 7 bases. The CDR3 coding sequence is TGTGCCACCAGTGATTTGGGGGCAGGGGGCAATACGCAGTATTTT. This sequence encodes CATSDLGAGGNTQYF.

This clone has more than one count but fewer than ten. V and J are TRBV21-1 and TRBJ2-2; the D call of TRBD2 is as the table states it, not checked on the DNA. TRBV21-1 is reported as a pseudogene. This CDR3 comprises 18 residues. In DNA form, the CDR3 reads TGTGCCAGCACCCCCCCGACTAGCGGGGGGATTGAAACCGGGGAGCTGTTTTTT. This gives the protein CASTPPTSGGIETGELFF.

CDR3: CASSPDRVGETQYF. The CDR3 nucleotides read TGTGCCAGCAGCCCGGACAGGGTCGGAGAGACCCAGTACTTC. The V and J genes are TRBV11-1 and TRBJ2-5; TRBD1 agrees at 8 bases. CDR1 is SGHAT and CDR2 is FQDESV in the germline V gene (reference sequence). The V and J ends lost 5 bases and 4 bases, in that order; junction bases with no gene match: 6. The CDR3 is 14 residues long.

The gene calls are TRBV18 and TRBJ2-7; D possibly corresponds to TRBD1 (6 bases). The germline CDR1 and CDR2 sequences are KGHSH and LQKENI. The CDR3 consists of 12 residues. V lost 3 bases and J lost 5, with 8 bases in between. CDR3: CASSPTGDEQYF. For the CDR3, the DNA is TGTGCCAGCTCACCGACAGGAGACGAGCAGTACTTC.

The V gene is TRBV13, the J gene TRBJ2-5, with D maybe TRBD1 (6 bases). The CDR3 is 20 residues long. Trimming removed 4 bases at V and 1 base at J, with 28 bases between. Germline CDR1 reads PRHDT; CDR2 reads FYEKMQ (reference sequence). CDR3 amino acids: CASSSTRLTLQQGVQETQYF. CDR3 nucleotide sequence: TGTGCCAGCAGCTCAACCCGCCTGACCCTCCAACAGGGCGTCCAAGAGACCCAGTACTTC. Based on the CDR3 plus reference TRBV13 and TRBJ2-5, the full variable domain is AAGVIQSPRHLIKEKRETATLKCYPIPRHDTVYWYQQGPGQDPQFLISFYEKMQSDKGSIPDRFSAQQFSDYHSELNMSSLELGDSALYFCASSSTRLTLQQGVQETQYFGPGTRLLVL.

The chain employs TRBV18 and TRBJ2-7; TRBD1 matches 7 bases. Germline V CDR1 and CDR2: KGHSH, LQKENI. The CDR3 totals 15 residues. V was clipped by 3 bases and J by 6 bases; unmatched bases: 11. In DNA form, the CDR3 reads TGTGCCAGCTCACCCTCGGGCCAGGGGGTAACCGAGCAGTACTTC. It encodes CASSPSGQGVTEQYF.

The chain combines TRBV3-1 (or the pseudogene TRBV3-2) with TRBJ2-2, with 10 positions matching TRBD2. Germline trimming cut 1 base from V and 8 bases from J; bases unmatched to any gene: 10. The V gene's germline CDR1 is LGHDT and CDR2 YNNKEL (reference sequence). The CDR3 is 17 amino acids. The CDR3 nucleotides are TGTGCCAGCAGCCAAGTCCTTAGCGGGGGGAAGGCTGGGGAGCTGTTTTTT. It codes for CASSQVLSGGKAGELFF.

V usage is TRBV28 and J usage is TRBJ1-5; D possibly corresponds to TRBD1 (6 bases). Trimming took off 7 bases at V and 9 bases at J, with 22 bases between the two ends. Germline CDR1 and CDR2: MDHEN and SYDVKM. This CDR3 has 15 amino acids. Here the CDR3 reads CASNPGTPKFGPQHF. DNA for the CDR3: TGTGCCAGCAACCCCGGGACACCTAAATTCGGGCCCCAGCATTTT. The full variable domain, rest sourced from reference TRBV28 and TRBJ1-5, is DVKVTQSSRYLVKRTGEKVFLECVQDMDHENMFWYRQDPGLGLRLIYFSYDVKMKEKGDIPEGYSVSREKKERFSLILESASTNQTSMYLCASNPGTPKFGPQHFGDGTRLSIL.

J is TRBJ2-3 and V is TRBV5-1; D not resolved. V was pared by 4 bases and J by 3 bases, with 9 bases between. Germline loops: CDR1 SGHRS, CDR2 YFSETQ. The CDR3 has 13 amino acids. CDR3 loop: CASSGPSTDTQYF. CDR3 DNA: TGCGCCAGCAGCGGCCCTTCTACAGATACGCAGTATTTT.

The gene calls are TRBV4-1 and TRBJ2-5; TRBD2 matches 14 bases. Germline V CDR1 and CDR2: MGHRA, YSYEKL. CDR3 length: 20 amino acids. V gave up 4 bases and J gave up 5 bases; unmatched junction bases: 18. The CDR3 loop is CASSPRRVGLAGAEGETQYF. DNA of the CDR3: TGCGCCAGCAGCCCACGACGGGTGGGACTAGCGGGGGCGGAGGGGGAGACCCAGTACTTC.

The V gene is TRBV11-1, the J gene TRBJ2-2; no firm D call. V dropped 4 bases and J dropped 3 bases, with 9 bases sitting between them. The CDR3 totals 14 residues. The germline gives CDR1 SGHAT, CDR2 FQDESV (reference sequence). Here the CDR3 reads CASSYVPDTGELFF. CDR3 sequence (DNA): TGTGCCAGCAGCTACGTCCCGGACACCGGGGAGCTGTTTTTT.

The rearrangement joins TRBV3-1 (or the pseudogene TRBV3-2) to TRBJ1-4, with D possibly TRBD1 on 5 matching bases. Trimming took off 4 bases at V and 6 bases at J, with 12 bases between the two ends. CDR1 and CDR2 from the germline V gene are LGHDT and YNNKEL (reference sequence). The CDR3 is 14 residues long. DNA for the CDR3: TGTGCCAGCAGCCTAGCAGGGAGGGATGAAAAACTGTTTTTT. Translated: CASSLAGRDEKLFF.